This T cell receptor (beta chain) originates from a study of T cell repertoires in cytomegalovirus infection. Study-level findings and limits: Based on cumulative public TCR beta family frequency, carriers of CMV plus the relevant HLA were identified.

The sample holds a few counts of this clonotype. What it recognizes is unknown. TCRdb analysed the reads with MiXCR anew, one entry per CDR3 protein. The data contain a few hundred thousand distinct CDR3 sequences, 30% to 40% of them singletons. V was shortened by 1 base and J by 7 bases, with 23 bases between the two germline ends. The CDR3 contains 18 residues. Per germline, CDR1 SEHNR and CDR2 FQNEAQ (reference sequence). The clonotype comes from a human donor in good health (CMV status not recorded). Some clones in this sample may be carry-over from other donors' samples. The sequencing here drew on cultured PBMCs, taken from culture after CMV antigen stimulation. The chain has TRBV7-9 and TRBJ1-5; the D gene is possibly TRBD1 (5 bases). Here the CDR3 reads CASSLGQIGTARGQPQHF. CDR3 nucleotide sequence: TGTGCCAGCAGCTTAGGCCAAATTGGGACGGCCCGCGGGCAGCCCCAGCATTTT.